The 5 T cell receptor beta chains reported below all come from one sample, sequenced in a study of blood T cell repertoires in COVID-19. TCRdb keeps only in-frame clones here, not all; method: immunoSEQ multiplex PCR. The table lists about 270,000 clones, more than 70% of them singletons. Input material: peripheral blood. The receptors were sampled from a woman aged 18-29 years with acute or convalescent COVID-19.

This clone occurred a few times. This rearrangement joins TRBV20-1 to TRBJ1-2; 10 bases line up with TRBD1. The V gene's germline CDR1 is DFQATT and CDR2 SNEGSKA (reference sequence). V was pared by 3 bases and J by 4 bases, with 8 bases of the junction left unmatched. The CDR3 is made up of 15 amino acids. CDR3 nucleotides: TGCAGTGCTAGTGATCCGGGACAGGGGCTCTATGGCTACACCTTC. The encoded protein is CSASDPGQGLYGYTF.

V gene TRBV28 combines with J gene TRBJ2-1, with 7 bases aligning to TRBD2. The CDR3 is made up of 12 amino acids. Germline V gene data show CDR1 as MDHEN and CDR2 as SYDVKM. V gave up 5 bases and J gave up 7 bases; unmatched junction bases: 2. The CDR3 spells CASSGEGNEQFF. The CDR3 region has the DNA TGTGCCAGCAGTGGGGAGGGGAATGAGCAGTTCTTC.

The chain is built from TRBV5-6 and TRBJ2-7; the D is unclear. The CDR3 is made up of 12 amino acids. The germline V and J ends were trimmed by 3 bases and 4 bases, with 8 bases remaining between them. The germline CDR1 and CDR2 sequences are SGHDT and YYEEEE. For the CDR3, the DNA is TGTGCCAGCAGCTCGTGGCGGTACGAGCAGTACTTC. This translates into CASSSWRYEQYF. Using reference TRBV5-6 and TRBJ2-7 for the parts outside the CDR3, the full variable domain is DAGVTQSPTHLIKTRGQQVTLRCSPKSGHDTVSWYQQALGQGPQFIFQYYEEEERQRGNFPDRFSGHQFPNYSSELNVNALLLGDSALYLCASSSWRYEQYFGPGTRLTVT.

V is TRBV3-1 (or the pseudogene TRBV3-2) and J is TRBJ1-2; the D gene is possibly TRBD1 (5 bases). CDR3 length: 15 residues. Trimming left V 3 bases short and J 2 bases short, with 13 bases between. CDR1 is LGHDT and CDR2 is YNNKEL in the germline V gene (reference sequence). The CDR3: CASSHHVDRNYGYTF. In nucleotides, the CDR3 is TGTGCCAGCAGCCATCATGTCGACAGAAACTATGGCTACACCTTC.

J is TRBJ1-6 and V is TRBV18, with a tentative D call TRBD1 (5 bases). Germline CDR1 is KGHSH and CDR2 is LQKENI. Trimming pared 6 bases from V and 6 bases from J, leaving 15 bases between. The CDR3 is made up of 15 amino acids. Here the CDR3 DNA reads TGTGCCAGCTCCCGCGATAAGACAGCTAATTCACCCCTCCACTTT. This sequence encodes CASSRDKTANSPLHF.